The next 9 T cell receptor beta chains were all read from a single sample in a study of shared clonotypes between healthy human individuals. Clones were sequenced by immunoSEQ multiplex PCR, and TCRdb holds only the in-frame ones, with some missing. Of some 500,000 clones listed, about 80% are singletons. The sequenced material came from PBMCs. Receptors originate from a woman between 40 and 55 years old in good health. Some clones in this sample may be carry-over from other donors' samples.

This chain links TRBV9 with TRBJ2-1; 13 bases map to TRBD2. Germline V gene data show CDR1 as SGDLS and CDR2 as YYNGEE. J was trimmed by 8 bases and V by 3 bases; bases with no gene match: 8. The CDR3 has 16 residues. The CDR3 reads CASSATSGRAGDEQFF. CDR3 sequence (DNA): TGTGCCAGCAGCGCCACTAGCGGGAGGGCCGGGGATGAGCAGTTCTTC.

This rearrangement joins TRBV2 to TRBJ2-1, with 11 bases that match TRBD2. Losses at the gene ends were 6 bases for V and 7 bases for J; bases not matched to a gene: 8. Per the germline V gene, CDR1 is SNHLY and CDR2 is FYNNEI. The CDR3 consists of 15 residues. The CDR3 protein is CASSPLAGVGNEQFF. In DNA form, the CDR3 reads TGTGCCAGCAGCCCACTAGCGGGAGTGGGAAATGAGCAGTTCTTC.

This chain uses TRBV19 with TRBJ1-2, with D perhaps TRBD1 (6 bases). Between the trimmed V and J ends, which lost 5 bases and 2 bases, there was a span of 12 bases. Germline CDR1 is LNHDA and CDR2 is SQIVND (reference sequence). This CDR3 has 14 residues. The CDR3 is CASSLGGRNYGYTF. CDR3 nucleotide sequence: TGTGCCAGTAGTTTGGGGGGCAGAAACTATGGCTACACCTTC.

The chain carries TRBV11-2 and TRBJ1-5; D ambiguous. There are 14 residues in the CDR3. Trimming took 0 bases from V and 3 from J, leaving 6 bases between them. Per the germline V gene, CDR1 is SGHAT and CDR2 is FQNNGV. The CDR3 is CASSLEGLNQPQHF. In DNA form, the CDR3 reads TGTGCCAGCAGCTTAGAAGGGCTCAATCAGCCCCAGCATTTT.

The genes are TRBV5-6 and TRBJ1-3, with D perhaps TRBD1 (5 bases). CDR1 is SGHDT and CDR2 is YYEEEE in the germline V gene. The CDR3 has 14 amino acids. With 4 bases removed from V and 4 bases from J, the gap between germline ends came to 12 bases. The CDR3 is CASSLGGAGNTIYF. For the CDR3, the DNA is TGTGCCAGCAGCCTCGGAGGGGCGGGAAACACCATATATTTT. Supplemented by reference TRBV5-6 and TRBJ1-3, the full variable domain reads DAGVTQSPTHLIKTRGQQVTLRCSPKSGHDTVSWYQQALGQGPQFIFQYYEEEERQRGNFPDRFSGHQFPNYSSELNVNALLLGDSALYLCASSLGGAGNTIYFGEGSWLTVV.

Note on this clone: A clone one base away is much larger, so this may be a read error. This chain uses TRBV6-1 with TRBJ2-7; possibly TRBD2 for D (5 bases). Trimming took off 2 bases at V and 4 bases at J, with 6 bases between the two ends. The CDR3 runs 12 residues. Germline values: CDR1 MNHNS, CDR2 SASEGT. For the CDR3, the DNA is TGTGCCAGCAGTGAACCGGGATACGAGCAGTACTTC. Its protein is CASSEPGYEQYF.

The CDR3 is CASSSIGGLDEQYF. CDR3 bases: TGTGCCAGCAGTTCTATCGGGGGGCTGGACGAGCAGTACTTC. This chain links TRBV6-5 with TRBJ2-7; maybe TRBD2 (7 bases). V was trimmed by 4 bases and J by 5 bases, leaving 15 bases between them. The CDR3 has 14 residues. Germline V gene data show CDR1 as MNHEY and CDR2 as SVGAGI.

The chain has TRBV19 and TRBJ1-1, with D hard to call. This CDR3 spans 16 amino acids. Germline V CDR1 and CDR2: LNHDA, SQIVND (reference sequence). Between the trimmed V and J ends, which lost 1 base and 1 base, there was a span of 13 bases. The CDR3 here is CASSIVRAGQNTEAFF. The CDR3 DNA follows: TGTGCCAGTAGTATAGTAAGGGCAGGCCAGAACACTGAAGCTTTCTTT.

The chain combines TRBV30 with TRBJ1-3; 10 nucleotides agree with TRBD1. The germline V gene encodes CDR1 GTSNPN and CDR2 SVGIG (reference sequence). V shed 2 bases and J 1 base; nucleotides not matched to a gene: 8. CDR3 size: 17 residues. This CDR3 reads CAWSYHRTGGSGNTIYF. CDR3 DNA sequence: TGTGCCTGGAGTTACCACCGGACAGGGGGATCTGGAAACACCATATATTTT.